Below, 19 T cell receptor beta chains from the same sample are listed, as sequenced in a study of T cell repertoires in cytomegalovirus infection. Antigen specificity for these receptors is unknown. MiXCR, run by TCRdb on the reads, gives a single entry per CDR3 protein. Of some 500,000 distinct CDR3 sequences in the sample, almost 40% were seen once. Sequencing was performed on cultured PBMCs, taken from culture after CMV antigen stimulation. The receptors were gathered from a human donor in good health (CMV status not recorded). Some clones in this sample may be carry-over from other donors' samples.

The table lists this clonotype with many counts. This chain links TRBV7-2 with TRBJ1-4; D is unclear. Germline lookup yields CDR1 SGHTA and CDR2 FQGNSA. V dropped 2 bases and J dropped 7 bases, with 17 bases sitting between them. The CDR3 covers 16 residues. In DNA, the CDR3 is TGTGCCAGCAGCTTAAGGCCCTGGGGAGTGAGTGAAAAACTGTTTTTT. Residues: CASSLRPWGVSEKLFF.

This chain joins TRBV7-4 and TRBJ2-1; TRBD2 agrees at 10 bases. The CDR3 totals 15 residues. Trimming cost V 4 bases and J 6 bases; bases outside gene matches: 6. The germline CDR1 and CDR2 sequences are SGHVT and SQSDAQ. The DNA of the CDR3 is TGTGCCAGCAGCTCCAGGACTAGCGGCCTCAATGAGCAGTTCTTC. Amino acid sequence: CASSSRTSGLNEQFF.

The chain carries TRBV7-8 and TRBJ1-2, with D hard to call. V lost 4 bases, J lost 3 bases, and 6 bases lay in between. CDR3 size: 12 residues. Germline CDR1 and CDR2: SGHVS and FQNEAQ. The CDR3 DNA reads TGTGCCAGCAGCTCGATACACTATGGCTACACCTTC. Its protein is CASSSIHYGYTF.

In this sample, this clonotype turned up a few times. The genes are TRBV20-1 and TRBJ1-2; 7 nucleotides agree with TRBD1. Germline loops: CDR1 DFQATT, CDR2 SNEGSKA (reference sequence). The CDR3 spans 14 residues. V gave up 4 bases and J gave up 4 bases; unmatched junction bases: 9. The CDR3 is CSATPTGPTYGYTF. For the CDR3, the DNA is TGCAGTGCTACCCCGACAGGGCCTACCTATGGCTACACCTTC.

In this sample, this clonotype turned up a few times. The J gene is TRBJ2-3, the V gene TRBV7-2, with 9 bases that match TRBD2. The length of the CDR3 is 14 residues. From germline, CDR1 is SGHTA and CDR2 FQGNSA. V was clipped by 1 base and J by 11 bases; unmatched bases: 7. The CDR3 reads CASSLVRGGGMQYF. CDR3 nucleotide sequence: TGTGCCAGCAGCTTAGTGCGGGGGGGCGGAATGCAGTATTTT.

This chain uses TRBV20-1 with TRBJ2-1, with TRBD2 matching over 7 bases. The CDR3 has 14 residues. The V and J ends lost 3 bases and 7 bases, in that order; junction bases with no gene match: 9. The germline V gene has CDR1 DFQATT and CDR2 SNEGSKA (reference sequence). The CDR3 DNA reads TGCAGTGCTAGGGGGCGGGGGTCGGGGAATGAGCAGTTCTTC. Protein sequence: CSARGRGSGNEQFF.

CDR3 DNA: TGTGCCAGCAGAGGGACTAGCCGAGGAGAGACCCAGTACTTC. Translated: CASRGTSRGETQYF. The rearrangement joins TRBV19 to TRBJ2-5; TRBD2 matches 9 bases. The trim removed 9 bases at V and 4 bases at J, leaving 9 bases unmatched. CDR3 length: 14 amino acids. Germline CDR1 LNHDA, CDR2 SQIVND (reference sequence).

At least ten counts were recorded for this clonotype. The chain recombines TRBV7-2 with TRBJ1-1; D might be TRBD1 (6 bases). This CDR3 is 15 amino acids long. Germline CDR1 and CDR2: SGHTA and FQGNSA. Between the trimmed V and J ends, which lost 4 bases and 1 base, there was a span of 13 bases. Written as DNA, the CDR3 is TGTGCCAGCAGCTCTGGGGGGGCCGCGAACACTGAAGCTTTCTTT. This sequence encodes CASSSGGAANTEAFF.

The J gene is TRBJ2-5, the V gene TRBV7-6; the D is unclear. The CDR3 contains 12 residues. V was trimmed by 7 bases and J by 5 bases, leaving 11 bases between them. Germline V lookup: CDR1 SGHVS, CDR2 FNYEAQ. CDR3 in DNA: TGTGCCAGCACCTCCTTTACTGAGACCCAGTACTTC. Its translation: CASTSFTETQYF.

This clonotype was seen only a few times. The chain combines TRBV12-3 or TRBV12-4 with TRBJ1-1; D not certain. Trimming left V 6 bases short and J 5 bases short, with 19 bases between. The CDR3 loop spans 15 amino acids. The CDR3 region is CASSILGLTSTEAFF. As DNA, the CDR3 is TGTGCCAGCAGCATCTTAGGGCTCACGAGTACTGAAGCTTTCTTT.

This clonotype was seen a handful of times. V gene TRBV7-2 combines with J gene TRBJ2-3, with 10 nucleotides matching TRBD2. The CDR3 spans 14 residues. V was pared by 4 bases and J by 7 bases, with 5 bases of the junction left unmatched. Germline CDR1 reads SGHTA; CDR2 reads FQGNSA. The DNA of the CDR3 is TGTGCCAGCAGCTGGGGACTAGCGCAAAATACGCAGTATTTT. Its translation is CASSWGLAQNTQYF.

The chain employs TRBV20-1 and TRBJ2-5; the match to TRBD1 covers 9 bases. The CDR3 covers 14 residues. J lost 2 bases, V lost 6 bases, and 7 bases had no gene match. Germline CDR1 DFQATT, CDR2 SNEGSKA (reference sequence). The CDR3 nucleotides read TGCAGTGCCAACCCTGGGACAGGGCAAGAGACCCAGTACTTC. Translated: CSANPGTGQETQYF.

J is TRBJ1-6 and V is TRBV12-3 or TRBV12-4; 8 positions match TRBD1. This CDR3 contains 15 residues. Trimming removed 6 bases from V and 10 bases from J; junction bases left unmatched: 11. The CDR3 DNA sequence: TGTGCCAGCAGCCGAAGCGGGACAGGACAGTCACCCCTCCACTTT. This sequence encodes CASSRSGTGQSPLHF.

The rearrangement joins TRBV3-1 to TRBJ2-5, with TRBD1 identical over 7 bases. Trimming removed 4 bases from V and 2 bases from J; junction bases left unmatched: 10. In germline, CDR1 is LGHDT, CDR2 YNNKEL (reference sequence). This CDR3 spans 16 amino acids. CDR3 bases: TGTGCCAGCAGCCCGTCCCTGGGACAGAAGCAAGAGACCCAGTACTTC. Its protein is CASSPSLGQKQETQYF.

The chain uses TRBV6-5 and TRBJ1-1, with a tentative D call TRBD1 (5 bases). Germline V gene data show CDR1 as MNHEY and CDR2 as SVGAGI. The CDR3 is 15 amino acids. V was trimmed by 5 bases and J by 0 bases, leaving 13 bases between them. DNA of the CDR3: TGTGCCAGCAGTCCATGGGGGGTGATGAACACTGAAGCTTTCTTT. It specifies CASSPWGVMNTEAFF.

In this sample, this clonotype turned up a few times. The V and J genes are TRBV19 and TRBJ2-7; possible D gene TRBD2, 6 bases. The V end was cut by 2 bases, the J end by 0 bases, with 8 bases between. The CDR3 contains 14 residues. Germline V gene data show CDR1 as LNHDA and CDR2 as SQIVND (reference sequence). CDR3 sequence reads: CASSIRGYSYEQYF. As DNA, the CDR3 is TGTGCCAGTAGTATACGGGGGTACTCCTACGAGCAGTACTTC.

The genes are TRBV4-1 and TRBJ2-3, with D possibly being TRBD2 (5 bases). CDR1 is MGHRA, CDR2 YSYEKL, per germline. The CDR3 is 16 residues long. Trimming took 5 bases from V and 5 from J, leaving 20 bases between them. The CDR3 nucleotides are TGCGCCAGCAGCTCGAAAGCGAGGGCATACGAAGATACGCAGTATTTT. Protein sequence: CASSSKARAYEDTQYF.

This clonotype was recorded a few times. The chain has TRBV19 and TRBJ2-3; TRBD1 matches at 7 bases. Germline trimming cut 8 bases from V and 2 bases from J; bases unmatched to any gene: 7. The CDR3 loop spans 14 amino acids. Germline CDR1 reads LNHDA; CDR2 reads SQIVND (reference sequence). This CDR3 is CASRGDRYTDTQYF. CDR3 sequence (DNA): TGTGCCAGTCGTGGGGACAGATACACAGATACGCAGTATTTT.

The V gene is TRBV28, the J gene TRBJ1-5, with D hard to call. Trimming left V 3 bases short and J 3 bases short, with 9 bases between. The germline V gene has CDR1 MDHEN and CDR2 SYDVKM. There are 14 residues in the CDR3. The CDR3 nucleotides are TGTGCCAGCAGTTTCCCCACGCTCAATCAGCCCCAGCATTTT. It translates to CASSFPTLNQPQHF.